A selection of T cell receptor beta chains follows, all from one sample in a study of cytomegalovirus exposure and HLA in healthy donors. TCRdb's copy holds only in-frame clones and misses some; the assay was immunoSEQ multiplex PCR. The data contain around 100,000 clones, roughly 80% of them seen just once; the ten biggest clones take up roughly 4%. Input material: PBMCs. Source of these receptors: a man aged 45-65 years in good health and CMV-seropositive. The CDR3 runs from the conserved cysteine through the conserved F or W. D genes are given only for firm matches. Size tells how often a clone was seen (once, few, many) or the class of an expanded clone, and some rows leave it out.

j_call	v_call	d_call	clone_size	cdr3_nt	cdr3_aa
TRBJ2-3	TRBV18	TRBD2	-	TGTGCCAGCTCACCAGGTTCCTGGAGCGGGAGAGCCAGCACAGATACGCAGTATTTT	CASSPGSWSGRASTDTQYF
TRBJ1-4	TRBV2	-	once	TGTGCCAGCAGTGACAGGGGTGCAACTAATGAAAAACTGTTTTTT	CASSDRGATNEKLFF
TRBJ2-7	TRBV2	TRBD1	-	TGTGCCAGCTTGACAGGGAGCTCCTACGAGCAGTACTTC	CASLTGSSYEQYF
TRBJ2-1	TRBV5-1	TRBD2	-	TGCGCCAGCAGCTCAGGAGGAACTAGCGGCTACAATGAGCAGTTCTTC	CASSSGGTSGYNEQFF
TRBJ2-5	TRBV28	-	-	TGTGCCAGCAGTTTGGGGCAGGGGCCTCGTTGGGAGACCCAGTACTTC	CASSLGQGPRWETQYF
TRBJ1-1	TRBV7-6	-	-	TGTGCCAGCAGCCAGGATCAAAACACTGAAGCTTTCTTT	CASSQDQNTEAFF
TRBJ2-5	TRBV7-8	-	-	TGTGCCAGCAGCCCGTACAGGGACTATCGAGAGACCCAGTACTTC	CASSPYRDYRETQYF
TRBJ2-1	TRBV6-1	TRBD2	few	TGTGCCAGCAGTGAAGGACTAGCGCCAAGTCACGAGCAGTTCTTC	CASSEGLAPSHEQFF
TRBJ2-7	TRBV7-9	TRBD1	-	TGTTCCAGCAGCCCGGACAGGGGGACATACGAGCAGTACTTC	CSSSPDRGTYEQYF
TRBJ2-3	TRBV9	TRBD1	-	TGTGCCAGCAGCGTAGCAGGGGGAGATACGCAGTATTTT	CASSVAGGDTQYF
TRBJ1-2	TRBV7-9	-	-	TGTGCCAGCAGCTCCGCCCTAGGCTACACCTTC	CASSSALGYTF